This T cell receptor beta chain was captured by sequencing in a study of blood T cell repertoires in COVID-19. Profiling relied on immunoSEQ multiplex PCR, and the TCRdb table lists in-frame clones only, not all of them. The sample includes 85,000 to 120,000 clones, about 85% of them seen just once. Germline CDR1 and CDR2: LGHDT and YNNKEL (reference sequence). CDR3 length: 16 amino acids. After removal of 0 bases from V and 4 bases from J, the junction contained 7 bases not matched to a gene. This sequence was found in a man aged 50 to 60 with active COVID-19. Sequencing used peripheral blood. This sequence joins TRBV3-1 (or the pseudogene TRBV3-2) and TRBJ1-2; 8 nucleotides line up with TRBD1. The DNA for the CDR3 is TGTGCCAGCAGCCAAGAGTGGACAGGGTCCCCCTATGGCTACACCTTC. It yields the protein CASSQEWTGSPYGYTF.